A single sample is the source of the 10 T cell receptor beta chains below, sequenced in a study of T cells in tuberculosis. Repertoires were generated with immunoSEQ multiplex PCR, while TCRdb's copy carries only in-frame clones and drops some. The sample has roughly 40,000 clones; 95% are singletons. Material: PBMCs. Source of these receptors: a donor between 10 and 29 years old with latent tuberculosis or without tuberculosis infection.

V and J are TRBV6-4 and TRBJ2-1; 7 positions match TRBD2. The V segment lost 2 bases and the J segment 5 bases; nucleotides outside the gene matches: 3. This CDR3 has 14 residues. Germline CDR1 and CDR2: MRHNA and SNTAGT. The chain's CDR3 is CASSDGGDHNEQFF. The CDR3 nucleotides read TGTGCCAGCAGTGACGGGGGGGATCACAATGAGCAGTTCTTC.

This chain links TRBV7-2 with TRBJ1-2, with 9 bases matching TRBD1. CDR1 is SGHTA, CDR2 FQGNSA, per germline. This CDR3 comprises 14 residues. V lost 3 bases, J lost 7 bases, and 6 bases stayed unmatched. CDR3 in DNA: TGTGCCAGCAGCTTTTGGACAGGGGATATTGGCTACACCTTC. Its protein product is CASSFWTGDIGYTF.

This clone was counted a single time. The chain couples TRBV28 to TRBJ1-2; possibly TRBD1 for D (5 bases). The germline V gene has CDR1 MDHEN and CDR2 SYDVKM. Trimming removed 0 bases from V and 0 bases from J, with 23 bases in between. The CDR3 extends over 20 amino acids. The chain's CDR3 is CASSLWAGRIGGLSNYGYTF. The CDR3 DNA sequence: TGTGCCAGCAGTTTATGGGCAGGGAGGATTGGGGGATTGTCTAACTATGGCTACACCTTC.

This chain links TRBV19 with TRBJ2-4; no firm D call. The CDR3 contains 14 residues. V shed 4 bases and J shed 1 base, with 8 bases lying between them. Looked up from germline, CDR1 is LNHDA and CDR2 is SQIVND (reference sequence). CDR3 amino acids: CASSSGFAKNIQYF. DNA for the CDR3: TGTGCCAGTAGTAGCGGTTTTGCCAAAAACATTCAGTACTTC.

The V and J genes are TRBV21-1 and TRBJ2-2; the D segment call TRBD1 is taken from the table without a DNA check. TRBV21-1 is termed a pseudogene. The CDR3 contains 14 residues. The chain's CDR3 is CASKGQGYTGELFF. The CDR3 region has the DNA TGTGCCAGCAAGGGACAGGGGTACACCGGGGAGCTGTTTTTT.

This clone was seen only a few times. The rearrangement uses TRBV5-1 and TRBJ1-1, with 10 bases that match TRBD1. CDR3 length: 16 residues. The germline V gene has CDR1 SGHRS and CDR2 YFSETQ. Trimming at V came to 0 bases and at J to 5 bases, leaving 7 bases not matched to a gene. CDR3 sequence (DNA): TGCGCCAGCAGCTTGGGACAGGGGGCGGGAAATACTGAAGCTTTCTTT. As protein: CASSLGQGAGNTEAFF.

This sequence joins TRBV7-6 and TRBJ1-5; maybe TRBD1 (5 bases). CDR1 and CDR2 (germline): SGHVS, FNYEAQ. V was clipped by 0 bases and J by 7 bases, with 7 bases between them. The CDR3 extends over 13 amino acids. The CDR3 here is CASSLAKGQPQHF. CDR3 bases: TGTGCCAGCAGCTTAGCTAAGGGGCAGCCCCAGCATTTT.

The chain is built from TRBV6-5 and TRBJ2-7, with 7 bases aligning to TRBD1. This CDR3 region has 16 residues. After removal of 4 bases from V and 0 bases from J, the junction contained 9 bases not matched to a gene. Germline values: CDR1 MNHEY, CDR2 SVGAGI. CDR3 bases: TGTGCCAGCAGTTTAGACCGGGACAGCTACTCCTACGAGCAGTACTTC. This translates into CASSLDRDSYSYEQYF.

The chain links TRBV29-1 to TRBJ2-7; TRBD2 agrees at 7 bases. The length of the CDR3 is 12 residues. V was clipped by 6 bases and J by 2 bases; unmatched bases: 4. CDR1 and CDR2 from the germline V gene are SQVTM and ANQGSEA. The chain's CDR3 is CSVGRGTYEQYF. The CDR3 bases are TGCAGCGTGGGGCGGGGGACCTACGAGCAGTACTTC.

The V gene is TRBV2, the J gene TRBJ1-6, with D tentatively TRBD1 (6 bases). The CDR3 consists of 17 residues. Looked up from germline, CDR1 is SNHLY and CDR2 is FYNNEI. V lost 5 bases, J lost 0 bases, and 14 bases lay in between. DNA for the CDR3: TGTGCCAGCAGTACCCCAGGGGAAAGCTCCTATAATTCACCCCTCCACTTT. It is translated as CASSTPGESSYNSPLHF. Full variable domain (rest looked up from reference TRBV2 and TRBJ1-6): EPEVTQTPSHQVTQMGQEVILRCVPISNHLYFYWYRQILGQKVEFLVSFYNNEISEKSEIFDDQFSVERPDGSNFTLKIRSTKLEDSAMYFCASSTPGESSYNSPLHFGNGTRLTVT.